The 18 T cell receptor beta chains presented below share a single source sample, sequenced in a study of OX40 agonist ivuxolimab in advanced cancers. Data came from immunoSEQ multiplex PCR; TCRdb stores just in-frame clones and leaves some out. The sample shows 45,000 to 50,000 clones, 80% to 95% of them seen only once. Material: CD4+ or CD8+ T cells sorted from blood, obtained in a trial of the OX40 agonist ivuxolimab. These receptors were obtained from an adult with an advanced solid tumor such as melanoma, head and neck, liver or kidney cancer.

This chain connects TRBV19 to TRBJ2-7, with 10 bases lining up with TRBD1. CDR3 size: 15 residues. V was clipped by 2 bases and J by 6 bases; unmatched bases: 7. Germline V gives CDR1 LNHDA, CDR2 SQIVND (reference sequence). Here the CDR3 reads CASSIRDRGSGEQYF. CDR3 DNA: TGTGCCAGTAGTATAAGGGACAGGGGATCCGGCGAGCAGTACTTC.

The chain links TRBV5-1 to TRBJ2-3; no clear D. Germline CDR1 reads SGHRS; CDR2 reads YFSETQ. Trimming stripped 6 bases from V and 2 bases from J, with 25 bases between. This CDR3 is built from 18 residues. In nucleotides, the CDR3 is TGCGCCAGCACTGGTTACACGGTCCCCGCTACCGTCACAGATACGCAGTATTTT. As protein: CASTGYTVPATVTDTQYF.

V is TRBV6-5 and J is TRBJ1-1; D is unclear. V lost 2 bases to trimming and J lost 8 bases, with 12 bases between them. Per the germline V gene, CDR1 is MNHEY and CDR2 is SVGAGI. The CDR3 extends over 13 amino acids. The CDR3 region has the DNA TGTGCCAGCAGTTACGGTGGCGCGGGGGAAGCTTTCTTT. This sequence encodes CASSYGGAGEAFF.

The genes are TRBV7-8 and TRBJ2-3; TRBD1 might be the D (5 bases). Germline V CDR1 and CDR2: SGHVS, FQNEAQ. Trimming took 0 bases from V and 0 from J, leaving 16 bases between them. The CDR3 is 18 amino acids. The CDR3 sequence: CASSLAPFRQISTDTQYF. The DNA of the CDR3 is TGTGCCAGCAGCTTAGCGCCTTTTCGACAGATAAGCACAGATACGCAGTATTTT.

This clone was recorded once. The rearrangement links TRBV5-6 to TRBJ2-3; D not certain. V shed 5 bases and J shed 4 bases, with 8 bases lying between them. Germline V gene sequence: CDR1 SGHDT, CDR2 YYEEEE. There are 12 residues in the CDR3. CDR3 amino acids: CASSMPADTQYF. The CDR3 DNA reads as TGTGCCAGCAGTATGCCGGCAGATACGCAGTATTTT.

This clone was picked up a small number of times. V is TRBV6-4 and J is TRBJ2-1; 10 nucleotides agree with TRBD1. The germline V gene has CDR1 MRHNA and CDR2 SNTAGT. J gave up 8 bases and V 3 bases, and 7 bases lay outside the gene matches. CDR3 length equals 15 residues. The CDR3 sequence: CASSEGGQGGDEQFF. CDR3 nucleotide sequence: TGTGCCAGCAGTGAAGGAGGACAGGGGGGGGATGAGCAGTTCTTC.

V is TRBV10-3 and J is TRBJ1-2; D gene unclear. The CDR3 runs 13 residues. V dropped 11 bases and J dropped 1 base, with 14 bases sitting between them. Germline CDR1 is ENHRY and CDR2 is SYGVKD. CDR3 in DNA: TGTGCCGTGGATACTCGGGATAACTATGGCTACACCTTC. This codes for CAVDTRDNYGYTF.

The chain uses TRBV2 and TRBJ1-1; 10 bases map to TRBD1. This CDR3 spans 16 amino acids. Germline CDR1 is SNHLY and CDR2 is FYNNEI. The J segment lost 0 bases and the V segment lost 6 bases, leaving 7 bases of the junction unmatched. The CDR3: CASSPGTGAMNTEAFF. In DNA form, the CDR3 reads TGTGCCAGCAGCCCAGGGACAGGGGCAATGAACACTGAAGCTTTCTTT.

The chain joins TRBV13 to TRBJ1-6; D perhaps matches TRBD1 (5 bases). Germline loops: CDR1 PRHDT, CDR2 FYEKMQ (reference sequence). The CDR3 runs 14 residues. V lost 3 bases, J lost 10 bases, and 13 bases lay in between. The CDR3 is CASSLGRDLSPLHF. CDR3 nucleotide sequence: TGTGCCAGCAGCTTGGGCAGGGACCTCTCACCCCTCCACTTT.

The rearrangement joins TRBV6-5 to TRBJ2-5, with TRBD2 as a possible D gene (7 bases). CDR3 length equals 15 residues. Germline CDR1 is MNHEY and CDR2 is SVGAGI. Trimming stripped 2 bases from V and 2 bases from J, with 12 bases between. CDR3 sequence reads: CASSYGGGVQETQYF. The CDR3 DNA follows: TGTGCCAGCAGTTACGGGGGGGGCGTACAAGAGACCCAGTACTTC.

CDR3 bases: TGTGCCAGCAGTTTGTCCCGGACAGGGGTGAATGAGCAGTTCTTC. Its protein is CASSLSRTGVNEQFF. The chain links TRBV27 to TRBJ2-1; the match to TRBD1 covers 9 bases. Germline CDR1 MNHEY, CDR2 SMNVEV (reference sequence). The CDR3 is made up of 15 amino acids. V trimming: 3 bases; J trimming: 7 bases; junction bases outside the gene matches: 7.

The genes are TRBV7-9 and TRBJ1-2; the D gene is possibly TRBD1 (5 bases). V was clipped by 1 base and J by 3 bases, with 12 bases between them. The CDR3 spans 15 residues. The germline gives CDR1 SEHNR, CDR2 FQNEAQ (reference sequence). The CDR3 here is CASSLGDGRHYGYTF. The CDR3 DNA reads as TGTGCCAGCAGCTTAGGGGACGGGAGGCACTATGGCTACACCTTC.

V gene TRBV5-4 combines with J gene TRBJ2-2; no definite D call. Germline CDR1 and CDR2: SGHNT and YYREEE (reference sequence). This CDR3 has 12 residues. The V end lost 6 bases, the J end lost 6 bases, and 9 bases lay between the germline ends. The CDR3 protein is CASNILPGELFF. CDR3 in DNA: TGTGCCAGCAACATTTTGCCCGGGGAGCTGTTTTTT.

The rearrangement links TRBV28 to TRBJ1-6; 12 bases align to TRBD1. CDR1 is MDHEN and CDR2 is SYDVKM in the germline V gene. The CDR3 extends over 17 amino acids. The trim removed 4 bases at V and 7 bases at J, leaving 8 bases unmatched. CDR3 bases: TGTGCCAGCAGTTCCGGGACAGGGGGCGCGGCGAATTCACCCCTCCACTTT. Translated: CASSSGTGGAANSPLHF.

The rearrangement joins TRBV4-2 to TRBJ1-2, with 9 bases fitting TRBD1. The CDR3 has 15 residues. CDR1 is LGHNA, CDR2 YNFKEQ, per germline. Germline trimming cut 0 bases from V and 3 bases from J; bases unmatched to any gene: 2. The CDR3 sequence is CASSQEGTGHYGYTF. The CDR3 nucleotides are TGTGCCAGCAGCCAAGAAGGGACAGGGCACTATGGCTACACCTTC.

The chain joins TRBV6-4 to TRBJ2-1; 7 bases map to TRBD1. Per germline, CDR1 MRHNA and CDR2 SNTAGT. This CDR3 is built from 11 residues. The V gene end was trimmed by 4 bases and the J gene end by 10 bases; junction bases not matched to a gene: 1. The CDR3 sequence is CASSAGGEQFF. As DNA, the CDR3 is TGTGCCAGCAGTGCAGGGGGAGAGCAGTTCTTC.

This clone has a single count. The chain employs TRBV19 and TRBJ1-2; D is perhaps TRBD1 (5 bases). CDR3 size: 13 residues. V lost 10 bases and J lost 1, with 13 bases in between. Germline loops: CDR1 LNHDA, CDR2 SQIVND (reference sequence). The CDR3 loop reads CATLPGGNYGYTF. DNA for the CDR3: TGTGCCACCCTGCCGGGGGGTAACTATGGCTACACCTTC.

V usage is TRBV4-1 and J usage is TRBJ2-1; 12 bases line up with TRBD2. CDR3 size: 15 residues. Germline V gives CDR1 MGHRA, CDR2 YSYEKL. V was clipped by 4 bases and J by 9 bases; unmatched bases: 7. CDR3 residues: CASSLGASGGGEQFF. For the CDR3, the DNA is TGCGCCAGCAGCCTTGGCGCTAGCGGGGGGGGTGAGCAGTTCTTC.